This TCR beta chain was identified in a study of blood T cells in healthy people across ages. A sample-barcoded 5' primer and a J-beta primer mix were used in a second PCR of roughly 6 to 12 cycles. TCRdb re-analysed the 5' RACE reads in MiXCR, keeping a single row per CDR3 protein. The table lists roughly 800,000 distinct CDR3 sequences, about 25% of them singletons. Trimming stripped 1 base from V and 8 bases from J, with 8 bases between. The CDR3 length is 12 residues. The same data also contributed to another study, on T cells of mothers and their children. This second report adds: Related mother-child pairs shared marginally more repertoire than unrelated pairs, though not significantly.

The sample was blood. This rearrangement joins TRBV12-3 or TRBV12-4 to TRBJ1-1; no reliable D call. The TCR was taken from a boy younger than 18 in good health. CDR3 sequence reads: CASSLETPEAFF. In DNA, the CDR3 is TGTGCCAGCAGTTTAGAGACCCCAGAAGCTTTCTTT.